The 18 T cell receptor beta chains given below trace back to one sample, sequenced in a study of blood T cell repertoires in COVID-19. TCRdb's table, derived via immunoSEQ multiplex PCR, lists solely in-frame clones and lacks some. The sample yields 140,000 to 150,000 clones, around 80% seen once. The material sequenced was peripheral blood. The receptor source for this set is a man aged 65 to 85 who had recovered from COVID-19.

The chain is built from TRBV6-5 and TRBJ2-2, with TRBD1 matching over 9 bases. Germline assignment: CDR1 MNHEY and CDR2 SVGAGI. The V segment lost 4 bases and the J segment 5 bases; nucleotides outside the gene matches: 5. The CDR3 totals 15 residues. CDR3 DNA: TGTGCCAGCAGTTGGGGCGGGACAGGGACCGGGGAGCTGTTTTTT. Its protein product is CASSWGGTGTGELFF.

The V call is TRBV7-9, the J call TRBJ2-7, with 8 bases identical to TRBD2. Germline CDR1 and CDR2: SEHNR and FQNEAQ (reference sequence). Unmatched junction bases numbered 14, after V lost 1 base and J lost 6 bases. CDR3 size: 17 residues. CDR3 region: CASSLGSPGLAGVEQYF. In DNA form, the CDR3 reads TGTGCCAGCAGCTTAGGTTCGCCCGGCCTAGCGGGTGTCGAGCAGTACTTC.

As concerns this clone: The sample contains more than one DNA sequence encoding this CDR3. The chain uses TRBV9 and TRBJ2-1, with TRBD2 identical over 7 bases. The CDR3 has 15 residues. CDR1 SGDLS and CDR2 YYNGEE come from the germline V gene. V lost 4 bases, J lost 3 bases, and 7 bases stayed unmatched. The CDR3 loop is CASSTSGTNYNEQFF. The CDR3 region has the DNA TGTGCCAGCAGCACCTCCGGGACTAACTACAATGAGCAGTTCTTC.

The J gene is TRBJ2-3, the V gene TRBV28; 14 nucleotides match TRBD2. This CDR3 region has 16 residues. Germline CDR1 is MDHEN and CDR2 is SYDVKM. J lost 7 bases, V lost 2 bases, and 5 bases had no gene match. The CDR3 sequence is CASSLLGTSGRNTQYF. CDR3 DNA: TGTGCCAGCAGTTTACTAGGGACTAGCGGGAGAAATACGCAGTATTTT.

The rearrangement uses TRBV6-1 and TRBJ2-1, with TRBD2 matching 7 bases. The germline V gene encodes CDR1 MNHNS and CDR2 SASEGT. The V segment lost 3 bases and the J segment 7 bases; nucleotides outside the gene matches: 15. This CDR3 is 17 amino acids long. The CDR3 loop is CASSDPEAGTTWNEQFF. CDR3 DNA: TGTGCCAGCAGTGACCCCGAGGCGGGGACTACGTGGAATGAGCAGTTCTTC.

The chain employs TRBV19 and TRBJ2-1, with TRBD2 matching 8 bases. V shed 0 bases, J shed 2 bases, and the junction held 0 bases outside the gene matches. Germline loops: CDR1 LNHDA, CDR2 SQIVND (reference sequence). There are 15 residues in the CDR3. The CDR3 region is CASSIEREAYNEQFF. The CDR3 nucleotides are TGTGCCAGTAGTATAGAGCGGGAGGCCTACAATGAGCAGTTCTTC.

The chain has TRBV11-3 and TRBJ2-2; possibly TRBD2 for D (5 bases). Trimming cost V 2 bases and J 4 bases, with 11 bases left between them. The CDR3 length is 15 residues. The germline gives CDR1 SGHNT, CDR2 YENEEA. The CDR3: CASSLYGVGTGELFF. The CDR3, as DNA: TGTGCCAGCAGCTTATACGGGGTAGGCACCGGGGAGCTGTTTTTT.

This chain connects TRBV28 to TRBJ2-5, with unresolved D. The CDR3 sequence is 13 residues long. The germline CDR1 and CDR2 sequences are MDHEN and SYDVKM. Trimming removed 2 bases from V and 4 bases from J, with 8 bases in between. The chain's CDR3 is CASSLQSVETQYF. CDR3 in DNA: TGTGCCAGCAGTTTACAGTCTGTAGAGACCCAGTACTTC.

The chain carries TRBV9 and TRBJ1-1; D gene unclear. The length of the CDR3 is 12 residues. Trimming removed 0 bases from V and 8 bases from J, with 8 bases in between. Germline V gene sequence: CDR1 SGDLS, CDR2 YYNGEE. For the CDR3, the DNA is TGTGCCAGCAGCGTAGGGGGAGGGGAAGCTTTCTTT. Amino acids: CASSVGGGEAFF. The full variable domain, rest sourced from reference TRBV9 and TRBJ1-1, is DSGVTQTPKHLITATGQRVTLRCSPRSGDLSVYWYQQSLDQGLQFLIQYYNGEERAKGNILERFSAQQFPDLHSELNLSSLELGDSALYFCASSVGGGEAFFGQGTRLTVV.

This clone has just one count. V usage is TRBV5-1 and J usage is TRBJ1-3; unclear D gene. Trimming left V 2 bases short and J 0 bases short, with 9 bases between. The CDR3 is made up of 15 amino acids. The germline V gene encodes CDR1 SGHRS and CDR2 YFSETQ. The chain's CDR3 is CASSFIGSSGNTIYF. CDR3 bases: TGCGCCAGCAGCTTTATTGGCAGCTCTGGAAACACCATATATTTT.

V and J are TRBV2 and TRBJ2-1; 11 positions agree with TRBD2. The germline V gene encodes CDR1 SNHLY and CDR2 FYNNEI. After removal of 2 bases from V and 9 bases from J, the junction contained 6 bases not matched to a gene. The CDR3 spans 15 residues. DNA of the CDR3: TGTGCCAGCAGTGAACTAGCGGGAGGACGATTTGAGCAGTTCTTC. This translates into CASSELAGGRFEQFF.

CDR3 coding DNA: TGTGCCAGCAGCCAGAAGTCCGCCAGCAATGAGCAGTTCTTC. It yields the protein CASSQKSASNEQFF. The V call is TRBV5-4, the J call TRBJ2-1; D is undetermined. This CDR3 region has 14 residues. Germline V gives CDR1 SGHNT, CDR2 YYREEE (reference sequence). V was trimmed by 4 bases and J by 6 bases, leaving 14 bases between them.

This clone was recorded once. The chain employs TRBV19 and TRBJ2-7, with D perhaps matching TRBD1 (6 bases). The CDR3 has 11 amino acids. Germline CDR1 LNHDA, CDR2 SQIVND (reference sequence). The V end lost 10 bases, the J end lost 6 bases, and 13 bases lay between the germline ends. The CDR3 protein is CATRGGIEQYF. CDR3 bases: TGTGCCACGCGAGGGGGTATCGAGCAGTACTTC.

Concerning this clone: Other DNA sequences of this sample code for an identical CDR3. This chain uses TRBV28 with TRBJ2-7; D is ambiguous. The germline CDR1 and CDR2 sequences are MDHEN and SYDVKM. V was cut by 3 bases and J by 2 bases, with 5 bases left in between. There are 12 residues in the CDR3. The CDR3 DNA reads TGTGCCAGCAGTTTCTTAACCTACGAGCAGTACTTC. It translates to CASSFLTYEQYF.

The rearrangement uses TRBV19 and TRBJ2-3; 7 bases line up with TRBD2. This CDR3 is built from 14 residues. The J segment lost 2 bases and the V segment lost 5 bases, leaving 4 bases of the junction unmatched. Germline V gene data show CDR1 as LNHDA and CDR2 as SQIVND (reference sequence). The CDR3 nucleotides are TGTGCCAGTAGTGCGAGCGGGACCACAGATACGCAGTATTTT. Amino acid sequence: CASSASGTTDTQYF.

This clone has a single count. The gene calls are TRBV19 and TRBJ1-2, with 9 bases lining up with TRBD1. The V gene end was trimmed by 4 bases and the J gene end by 5 bases; junction bases not matched to a gene: 8. Germline V gene lookup returns CDR1 LNHDA and CDR2 SQIVND (reference sequence). This CDR3 region has 15 residues. The CDR3 region has the DNA TGTGCCAGTAGTAAATCCGGGACAGGGTTATATGGCTACACCTTC. Its translation: CASSKSGTGLYGYTF.

The gene calls are TRBV7-2 and TRBJ1-1, with 8 bases lining up with TRBD1. Germline lookup yields CDR1 SGHTA and CDR2 FQGNSA. The V segment lost 7 bases and the J segment 4 bases; nucleotides outside the gene matches: 5. The CDR3 consists of 13 residues. CDR3 nucleotides: TGTGCCAGCATCAAACAGGGGGTCACTGAAGCTTTCTTT. Amino acid sequence: CASIKQGVTEAFF.

The V gene is TRBV27, the J gene TRBJ1-4; 8 positions agree with TRBD1. CDR1 and CDR2 (germline): MNHEY, SMNVEV (reference sequence). CDR3 length: 15 amino acids. Losses at the gene ends were 5 bases for V and 14 bases for J; bases not matched to a gene: 16. CDR3 in amino acids: CASSEWTGPQSDLFF. The DNA for the CDR3 is TGTGCCAGCAGTGAATGGACAGGGCCCCAATCGGATCTGTTTTTT.